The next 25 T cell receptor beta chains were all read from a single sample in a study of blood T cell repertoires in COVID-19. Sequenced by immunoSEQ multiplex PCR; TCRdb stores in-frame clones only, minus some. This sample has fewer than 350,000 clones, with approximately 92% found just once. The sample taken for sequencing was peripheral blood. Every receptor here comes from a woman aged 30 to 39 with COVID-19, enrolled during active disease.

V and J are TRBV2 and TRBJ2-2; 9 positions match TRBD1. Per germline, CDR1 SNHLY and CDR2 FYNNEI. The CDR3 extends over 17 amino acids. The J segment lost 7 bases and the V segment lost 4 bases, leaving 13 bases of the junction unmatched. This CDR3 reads CASSGTPPQGAVGELFF. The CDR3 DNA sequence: TGTGCCAGCAGTGGAACCCCCCCACAGGGGGCGGTCGGGGAGCTGTTTTTT.

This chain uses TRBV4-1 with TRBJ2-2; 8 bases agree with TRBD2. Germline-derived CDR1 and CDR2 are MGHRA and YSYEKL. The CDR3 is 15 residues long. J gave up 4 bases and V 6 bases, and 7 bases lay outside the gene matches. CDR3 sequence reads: CASSGAGGITGELFF. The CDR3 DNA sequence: TGCGCCAGCAGTGGGGCGGGGGGCATCACCGGGGAGCTGTTTTTT.

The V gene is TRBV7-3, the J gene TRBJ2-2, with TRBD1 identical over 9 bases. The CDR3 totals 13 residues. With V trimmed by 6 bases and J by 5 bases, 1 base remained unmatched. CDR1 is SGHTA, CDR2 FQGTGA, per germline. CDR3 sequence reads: CASSGTGTGELFF. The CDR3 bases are TGTGCCAGCAGTGGGACAGGGACCGGGGAGCTGTTTTTT.

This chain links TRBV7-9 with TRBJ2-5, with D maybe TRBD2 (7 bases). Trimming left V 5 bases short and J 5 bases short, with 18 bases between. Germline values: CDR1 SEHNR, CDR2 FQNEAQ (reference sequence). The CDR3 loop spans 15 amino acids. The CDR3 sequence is CASSQEGGARETQYF. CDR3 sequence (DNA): TGTGCCAGCAGCCAAGAGGGGGGGGCTCGGGAGACCCAGTACTTC.

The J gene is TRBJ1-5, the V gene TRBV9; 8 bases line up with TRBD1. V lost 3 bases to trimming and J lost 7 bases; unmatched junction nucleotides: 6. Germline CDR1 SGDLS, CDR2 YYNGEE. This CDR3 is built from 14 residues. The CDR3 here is CASSATGAHQPQHF. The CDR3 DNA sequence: TGTGCCAGCAGCGCGACAGGGGCGCACCAGCCCCAGCATTTT.

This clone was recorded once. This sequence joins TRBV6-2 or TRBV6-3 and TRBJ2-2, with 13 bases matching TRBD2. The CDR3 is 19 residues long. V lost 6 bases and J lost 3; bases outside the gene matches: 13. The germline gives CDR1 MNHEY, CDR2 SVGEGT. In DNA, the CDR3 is TGTGCCAGCAGCCTACGGACTAGCGGGAGAGTGGGACACACCGGGGAGCTGTTTTTT. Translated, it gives CASSLRTSGRVGHTGELFF.

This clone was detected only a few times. For the CDR3, the DNA is TGCGCCAGCAGCCAAGGACCTGGGACTAGCGGGAGTTCCGGGGATACGCAGTATTTT. This translates into CASSQGPGTSGSSGDTQYF. The rearrangement uses TRBV4-1 and TRBJ2-3, with 14 bases aligning to TRBD2. CDR1 is MGHRA, CDR2 YSYEKL, per germline. The CDR3 sequence is 19 residues long. V trimming: 1 base; J trimming: 6 bases; junction bases outside the gene matches: 12.

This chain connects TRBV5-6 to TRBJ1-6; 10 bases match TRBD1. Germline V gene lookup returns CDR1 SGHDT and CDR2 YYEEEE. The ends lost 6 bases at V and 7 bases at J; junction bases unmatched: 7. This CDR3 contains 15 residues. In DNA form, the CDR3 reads TGTGCCAGCAACGACAGGGGGCTTTACAATTCACCCCTCCACTTT. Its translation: CASNDRGLYNSPLHF.

The CDR3 sequence is CASSEFGGSRADTQYF. CDR3 DNA sequence: TGTGCCAGCAGTGAATTTGGGGGGTCCAGGGCAGATACGCAGTATTTT. The chain carries TRBV25-1 and TRBJ2-3; weak D call: TRBD2 (6 bases). Germline CDR1 is MGHDK and CDR2 is SYGVNS. The CDR3 runs to 16 residues. V lost 1 base to trimming and J lost 4 bases, with 15 bases between them. Looking up the rest from reference TRBV25-1 and TRBJ2-3 gives the full variable domain: EADIYQTPRYLVIGTGKKITLECSQTMGHDKMYWYQQDPGMELHLIHYSYGVNSTEKGDLSSESTVSRIRTEHFPLTLESARPSHTSQYLCASSEFGGSRADTQYFGPGTRLTVL.

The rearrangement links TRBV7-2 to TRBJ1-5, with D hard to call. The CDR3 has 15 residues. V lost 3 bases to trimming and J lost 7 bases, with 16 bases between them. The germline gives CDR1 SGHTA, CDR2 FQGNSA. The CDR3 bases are TGTGCCAGCAGCTTGTCACCGGGGAAAGAACAGCCCCAGCATTTT. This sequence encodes CASSLSPGKEQPQHF.

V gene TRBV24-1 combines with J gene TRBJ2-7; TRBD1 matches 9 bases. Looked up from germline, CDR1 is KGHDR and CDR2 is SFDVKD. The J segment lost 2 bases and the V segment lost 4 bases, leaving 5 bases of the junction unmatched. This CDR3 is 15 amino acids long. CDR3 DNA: TGTGCCACCAGTGACCACGGGACAGGGCCCTACGAGCAGTACTTC. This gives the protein CATSDHGTGPYEQYF.

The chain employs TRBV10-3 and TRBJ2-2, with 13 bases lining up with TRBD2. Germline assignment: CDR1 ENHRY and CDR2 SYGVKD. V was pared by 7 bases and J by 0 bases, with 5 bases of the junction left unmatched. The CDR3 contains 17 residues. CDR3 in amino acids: CAIKRTSGRPNTGELFF. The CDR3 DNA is TGTGCCATCAAGAGGACTAGCGGGAGACCGAACACCGGGGAGCTGTTTTTT.

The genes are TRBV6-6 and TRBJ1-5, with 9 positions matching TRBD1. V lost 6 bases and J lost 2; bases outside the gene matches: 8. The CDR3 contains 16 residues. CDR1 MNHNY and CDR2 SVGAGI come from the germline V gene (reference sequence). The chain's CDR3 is CASSNTGGVGNQPQHF. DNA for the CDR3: TGTGCCAGCAGCAATACAGGGGGCGTTGGCAATCAGCCCCAGCATTTT.

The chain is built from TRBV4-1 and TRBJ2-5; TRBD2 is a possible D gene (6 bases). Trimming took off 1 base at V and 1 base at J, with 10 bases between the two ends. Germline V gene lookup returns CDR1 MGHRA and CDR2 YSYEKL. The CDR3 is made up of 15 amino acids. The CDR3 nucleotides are TGCGCCAGCAGCCAAGTCGCGGGGCTCCAAGAGACCCAGTACTTC. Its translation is CASSQVAGLQETQYF.

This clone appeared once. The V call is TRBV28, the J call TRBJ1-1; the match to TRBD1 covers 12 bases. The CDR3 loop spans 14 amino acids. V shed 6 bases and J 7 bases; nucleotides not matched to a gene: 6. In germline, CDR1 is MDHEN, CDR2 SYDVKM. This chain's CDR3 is CASSSGTGGFEAFF. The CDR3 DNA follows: TGTGCCAGCAGCTCCGGGACAGGGGGCTTTGAAGCTTTCTTT.

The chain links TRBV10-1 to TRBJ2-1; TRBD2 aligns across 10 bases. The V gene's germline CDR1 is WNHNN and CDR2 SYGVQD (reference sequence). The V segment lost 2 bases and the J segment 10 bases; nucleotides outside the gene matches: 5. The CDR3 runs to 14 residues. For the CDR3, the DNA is TGCGCCAGCAGTGAGACTAGCGGGATAGCCGAGCAGTTCTTC. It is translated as CASSETSGIAEQFF.

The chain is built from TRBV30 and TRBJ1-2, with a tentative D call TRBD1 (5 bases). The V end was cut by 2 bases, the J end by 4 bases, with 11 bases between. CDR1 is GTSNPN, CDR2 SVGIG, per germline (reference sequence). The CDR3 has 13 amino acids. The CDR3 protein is CAWSKGSFYGYTF. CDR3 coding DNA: TGTGCCTGGAGTAAGGGGTCCTTCTATGGCTACACCTTC.

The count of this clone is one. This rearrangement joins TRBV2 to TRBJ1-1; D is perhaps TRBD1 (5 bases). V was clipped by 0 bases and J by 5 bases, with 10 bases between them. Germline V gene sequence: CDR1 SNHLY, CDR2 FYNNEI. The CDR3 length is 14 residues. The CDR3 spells CASSEAGARTEAFF. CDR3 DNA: TGTGCCAGCAGTGAAGCAGGGGCGCGGACTGAAGCTTTCTTT.

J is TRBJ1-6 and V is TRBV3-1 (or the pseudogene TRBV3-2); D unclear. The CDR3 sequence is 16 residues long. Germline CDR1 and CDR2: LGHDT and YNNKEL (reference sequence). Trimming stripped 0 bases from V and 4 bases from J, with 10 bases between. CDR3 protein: CASSQEAQPYNSPLHF. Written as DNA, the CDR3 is TGTGCCAGCAGCCAAGAAGCACAGCCATATAATTCACCCCTCCACTTT.

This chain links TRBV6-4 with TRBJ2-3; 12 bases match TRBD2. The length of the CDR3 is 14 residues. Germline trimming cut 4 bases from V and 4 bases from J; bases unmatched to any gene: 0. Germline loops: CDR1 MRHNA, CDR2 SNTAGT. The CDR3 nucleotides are TGTGCCAGCAGTGGACTAGCGGGAGCAGATACGCAGTATTTT. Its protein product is CASSGLAGADTQYF.

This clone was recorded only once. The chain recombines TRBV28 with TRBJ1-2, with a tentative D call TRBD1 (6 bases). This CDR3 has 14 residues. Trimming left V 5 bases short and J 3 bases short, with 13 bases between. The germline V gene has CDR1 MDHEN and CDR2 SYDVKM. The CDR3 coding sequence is TGTGCCAGCAGTCCCGGGGGGCATCACTATGGCTACACCTTC. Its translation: CASSPGGHHYGYTF.

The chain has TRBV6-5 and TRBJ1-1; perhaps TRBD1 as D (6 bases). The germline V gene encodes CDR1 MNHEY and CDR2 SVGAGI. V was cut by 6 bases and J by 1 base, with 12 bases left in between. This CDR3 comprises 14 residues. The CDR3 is CASRSLTGNTEAFF. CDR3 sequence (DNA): TGTGCCAGCAGATCCCTGACAGGGAACACTGAAGCTTTCTTT.

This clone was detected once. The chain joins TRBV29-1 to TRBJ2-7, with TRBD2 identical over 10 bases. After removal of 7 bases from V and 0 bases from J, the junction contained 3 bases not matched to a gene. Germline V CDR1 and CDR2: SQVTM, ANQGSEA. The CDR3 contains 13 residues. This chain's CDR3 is CSGRTSGSYEQYF. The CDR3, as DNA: TGCAGCGGAAGGACTAGCGGCTCCTACGAGCAGTACTTC.

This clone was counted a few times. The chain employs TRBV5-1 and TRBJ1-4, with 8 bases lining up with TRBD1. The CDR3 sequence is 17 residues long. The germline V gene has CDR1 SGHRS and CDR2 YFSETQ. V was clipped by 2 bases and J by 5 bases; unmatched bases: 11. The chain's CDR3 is CASSLNGQGGGNEKLFF. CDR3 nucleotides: TGCGCCAGCAGCTTAAACGGACAGGGAGGTGGGAATGAAAAACTGTTTTTT.

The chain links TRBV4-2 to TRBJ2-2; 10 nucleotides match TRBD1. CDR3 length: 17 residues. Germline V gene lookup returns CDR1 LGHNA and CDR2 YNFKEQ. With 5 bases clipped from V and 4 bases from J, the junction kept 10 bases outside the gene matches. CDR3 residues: CASSDHRDRGSTGELFF. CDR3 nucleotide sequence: TGTGCCAGCAGCGATCACCGGGACAGGGGAAGCACCGGGGAGCTGTTTTTT.